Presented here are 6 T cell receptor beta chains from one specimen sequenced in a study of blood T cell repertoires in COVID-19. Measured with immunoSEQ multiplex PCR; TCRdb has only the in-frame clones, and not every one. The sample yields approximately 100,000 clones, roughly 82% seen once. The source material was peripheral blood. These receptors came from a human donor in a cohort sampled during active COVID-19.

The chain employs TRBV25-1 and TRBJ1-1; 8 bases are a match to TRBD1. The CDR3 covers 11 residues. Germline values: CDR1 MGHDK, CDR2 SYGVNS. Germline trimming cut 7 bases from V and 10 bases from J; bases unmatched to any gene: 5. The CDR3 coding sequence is TGTGCCAGCATTCACAGGGGGGGAGCTTTCTTT. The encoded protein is CASIHRGGAFF. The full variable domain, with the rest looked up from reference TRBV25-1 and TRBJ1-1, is EADIYQTPRYLVIGTGKKITLECSQTMGHDKMYWYQQDPGMELHLIHYSYGVNSTEKGDLSSESTVSRIRTEHFPLTLESARPSHTSQYLCASIHRGGAFFGQGTRLTVV.

The chain's CDR3 is CASTLQGTDTQYF. The CDR3 DNA reads TGTGCCAGCACACTACAGGGAACAGATACGCAGTATTTT. The rearrangement uses TRBV6-5 and TRBJ2-3, with a weak D call TRBD1 (6 bases). The CDR3 loop spans 13 amino acids. Germline CDR1 and CDR2: MNHEY and SVGAGI. V gave up 7 bases and J gave up 3 bases, with 11 bases separating them.

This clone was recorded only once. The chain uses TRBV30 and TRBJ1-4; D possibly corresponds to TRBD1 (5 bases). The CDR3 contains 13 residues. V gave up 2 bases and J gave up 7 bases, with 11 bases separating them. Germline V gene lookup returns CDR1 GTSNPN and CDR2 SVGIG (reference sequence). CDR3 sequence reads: CAWSSGLGEKLFF. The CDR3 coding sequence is TGTGCCTGGAGTTCGGGACTGGGTGAAAAACTGTTTTTT.

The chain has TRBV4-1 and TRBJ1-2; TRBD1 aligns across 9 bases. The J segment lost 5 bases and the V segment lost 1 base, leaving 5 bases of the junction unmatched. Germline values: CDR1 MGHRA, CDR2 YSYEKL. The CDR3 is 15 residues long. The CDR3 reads CASSQGEDRGYGYTF. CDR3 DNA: TGCGCCAGCAGCCAAGGAGAGGACAGGGGTTATGGCTACACCTTC.

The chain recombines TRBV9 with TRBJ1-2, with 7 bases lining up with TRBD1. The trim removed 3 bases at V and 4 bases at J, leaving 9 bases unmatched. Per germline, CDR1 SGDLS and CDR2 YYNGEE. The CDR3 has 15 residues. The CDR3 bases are TGTGCCAGCAGCGCAGCCCGGGACAGCTCCTATGGCTACACCTTC. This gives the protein CASSAARDSSYGYTF. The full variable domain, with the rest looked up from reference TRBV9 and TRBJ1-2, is DSGVTQTPKHLITATGQRVTLRCSPRSGDLSVYWYQQSLDQGLQFLIQYYNGEERAKGNILERFSAQQFPDLHSELNLSSLELGDSALYFCASSAARDSSYGYTFGSGTRLTVV.

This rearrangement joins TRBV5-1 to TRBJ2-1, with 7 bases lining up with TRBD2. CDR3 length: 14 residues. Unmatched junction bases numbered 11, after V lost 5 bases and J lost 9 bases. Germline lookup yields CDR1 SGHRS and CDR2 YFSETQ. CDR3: CASSWSHPGGEQFF. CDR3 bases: TGCGCCAGCAGTTGGTCCCACCCGGGGGGTGAGCAGTTCTTC.